A single sample gave rise to the 7 T cell receptor beta chains below, sequenced in a study of T cell repertoires in cytomegalovirus infection. No cognate antigen is known for these TCRs. A single record per CDR3 protein comes from TCRdb applying MiXCR to the reads. The sample consists of a few hundred thousand distinct CDR3 sequences, about 42% of them appearing once. Material: cultured PBMCs, obtained from culture after CMV antigen stimulation. The receptors here all came from a human donor in good health (CMV status not recorded). Some clones in this sample may be carry-over from other donors' samples.

V and J are TRBV18 and TRBJ2-5; D is undetermined. The CDR3 runs 13 residues. Germline CDR1 is KGHSH and CDR2 is LQKENI. Trimming removed 2 bases at V and 4 bases at J, with 8 bases between. The CDR3 region has the DNA TGTGCCAGCTCACCATCACCAATAGAGACCCAGTACTTC. Its protein is CASSPSPIETQYF. Combining the CDR3 with reference TRBV18 and TRBJ2-5 gives the whole variable domain NAGVMQNPRHLVRRRGQEARLRCSPMKGHSHVYWYRQLPEEGLKFMVYLQKENIIDESGMPKERFSAEFPKEGPSILRIQQVVRGDSAAYFCASSPSPIETQYFGPGTRLLVL.

As to this clonotype: Germline and junction disagree at one end, which may indicate a read error. The chain is built from TRBV6-4 and TRBJ1-1; D gene unclear. The CDR3 extends over 13 amino acids. CDR1 and CDR2 from the germline V gene are MRHNA and SNTAGT. The CDR3 is CASSEQMKTEAFF. In DNA, the CDR3 is TGTGCCAGCAGTGAGCAGATGAAGACTGAAGCTTTCTTT.

V and J are TRBV20-1 and TRBJ2-1; D possibly uses TRBD1 or TRBD2 (6 bases each). Germline assignment: CDR1 DFQATT and CDR2 SNEGSKA (reference sequence). V shed 1 base and J shed 7 bases, with 20 bases lying between them. The CDR3 is 16 amino acids. The CDR3 nucleotides are TGCAGTGCTAGAGTAACGGGAGCAGGGGTCATAAATGAGCAGTTCTTC. Translating gives CSARVTGAGVINEQFF.

J is TRBJ2-3 and V is TRBV27, with 8 bases matching TRBD2. The CDR3 sequence is 16 residues long. CDR1 and CDR2 (germline): MNHEY, SMNVEV (reference sequence). J gave up 1 base and V 5 bases, and 8 bases lay outside the gene matches. CDR3 in DNA: TGTGCCAGCAGTGGCGGGACGGGGGGGGGCACAGATACGCAGTATTTT. Translated, it gives CASSGGTGGGTDTQYF.

This clonotype showed up just a few times. The CDR3 coding sequence is TGTGCCAGCAGTTCTACAAGAAATCAGCCCCAGCATTTT. Its translation: CASSSTRNQPQHF. V usage is TRBV28 and J usage is TRBJ1-5; no clear D gene. The CDR3 runs to 13 residues. V gave up 4 bases and J gave up 4 bases, with 8 bases separating them. Germline CDR1 is MDHEN and CDR2 is SYDVKM.

The V and J genes are TRBV7-2 and TRBJ2-2; D not resolved. The CDR3 is made up of 16 amino acids. Germline V gene lookup returns CDR1 SGHTA and CDR2 FQGNSA. Trimming removed 5 bases from V and 9 bases from J, with 22 bases in between. CDR3 residues: CASSDATPFRFRELFF. CDR3 nucleotide sequence: TGTGCCAGCAGCGATGCCACCCCCTTTCGTTTCAGGGAGCTGTTTTTT. The full variable domain, completed using reference TRBV7-2 and TRBJ2-2, is GAGVSQSPSNKVTEKGKDVELRCDPISGHTALYWYRQSLGQGLEFLIYFQGNSAPDKSGLPSDRFSAERTGGSVSTLTIQRTQQEDSAVYLCASSDATPFRFRELFFGEGSRLTVL.

V is TRBV12-3 or TRBV12-4 and J is TRBJ1-3, with TRBD1 matching 10 bases. This CDR3 is built from 15 residues. V lost 5 bases to trimming and J lost 8 bases; unmatched junction nucleotides: 9. The CDR3 loop is CASSLRQGAVDTIYF. The CDR3 DNA sequence: TGTGCCAGCAGTCTAAGACAGGGGGCGGTTGACACCATATATTTT.